These 32 T cell receptor beta chains came from one sample sequenced in a study of shared clonotypes between healthy human individuals. Sequenced by immunoSEQ multiplex PCR; TCRdb stores in-frame clones only, minus some. The sample includes 100,000 to 130,000 clones, 55% to 70% of them seen just once. Sequenced: memory CD8+ T cells sorted from blood. As for subset: CD45RO+ cells pooled with CCR7-negative TemRA cells. These receptor sequences come from a woman aged 25 to 45 in good health.

The chain is built from TRBV2 and TRBJ2-4; 12 bases fit TRBD2. The V gene end was trimmed by 7 bases and the J gene end by 0 bases; junction bases not matched to a gene: 7. The CDR3 has 17 amino acids. The V gene's germline CDR1 is SNHLY and CDR2 FYNNEI. CDR3 loop: CASMGTSGSLAKNIQYF. In DNA form, the CDR3 reads TGTGCCAGCATGGGGACTAGCGGGTCCCTAGCCAAAAACATTCAGTACTTC.

The chain couples TRBV2 to TRBJ2-5; D is ambiguous. This CDR3 region has 13 residues. The V end was cut by 2 bases, the J end by 1 base, with 5 bases between. The germline CDR1 and CDR2 sequences are SNHLY and FYNNEI. CDR3 in amino acids: CASSEWVQETQYF. The CDR3 nucleotides read TGTGCCAGCAGTGAATGGGTCCAAGAGACCCAGTACTTC.

This chain connects TRBV19 to TRBJ2-3, with 10 positions matching TRBD2. The CDR3 length is 16 residues. The ends lost 5 bases at V and 2 bases at J; junction bases unmatched: 7. Germline CDR1 LNHDA, CDR2 SQIVND (reference sequence). CDR3 in DNA: TGTGCCAGTAGTCCGCAACTAGCGGGGCTCACAGATACGCAGTATTTT. Protein sequence: CASSPQLAGLTDTQYF.

The chain joins TRBV5-1 to TRBJ2-2; tentative D call: TRBD2 (5 bases). This CDR3 contains 15 residues. V lost 0 bases, J lost 2 bases, and 8 bases lay in between. The germline CDR1 and CDR2 sequences are SGHRS and YFSETQ. The CDR3 loop reads CASSLAGINTGELFF. The CDR3 coding sequence is TGCGCCAGCAGCTTGGCGGGGATCAACACCGGGGAGCTGTTTTTT.

V and J are TRBV28 and TRBJ1-6; TRBD1 matches 12 bases. Trimming removed 3 bases from V and 10 bases from J; junction bases left unmatched: 4. The CDR3 totals 15 residues. Germline V gives CDR1 MDHEN, CDR2 SYDVKM. This CDR3 is CASSFGTGGGSPLHF. For the CDR3, the DNA is TGTGCCAGCAGTTTTGGGACAGGGGGCGGCTCACCCCTCCACTTT.

The chain links TRBV30 to TRBJ2-7; D gene uncertain. The germline CDR1 and CDR2 sequences are GTSNPN and SVGIG (reference sequence). The CDR3 is 12 amino acids. V was shortened by 5 bases and J by 0 bases, with 8 bases between the two germline ends. Here the CDR3 reads CAWGRASYEQYF. The CDR3 DNA reads as TGTGCCTGGGGAAGGGCCTCCTACGAGCAGTACTTC.

This clone was recorded at least ten times. This same CDR3 is encoded by further DNA sequences in the sample. The rearrangement joins TRBV6-4 to TRBJ2-3, with 9 bases identical to TRBD2. Losses at the gene ends were 10 bases for V and 3 bases for J; bases not matched to a gene: 11. The CDR3 has 15 residues. Germline CDR1 MRHNA, CDR2 SNTAGT. The CDR3 loop is CATSPASGNTDTQYF. CDR3 sequence (DNA): TGTGCCACCTCCCCAGCTAGCGGGAATACAGATACGCAGTATTTT.

The chain combines TRBV28 with TRBJ2-5; a possible D gene is TRBD1 (5 bases). Matching the DNA end better, TRBJ2-7 makes the J call doubtful. CDR1 is MDHEN, CDR2 SYDVKM, per germline. The CDR3 has 16 residues. The CDR3 is CASSPDSDDRFYEQYF. The CDR3 nucleotides read TGTGCCAGCAGTCCCGACAGCGATGACAGATTTTACGAGCAGTACTTC.

This rearrangement joins TRBV18 to TRBJ1-2; D unresolved. Looked up from germline, CDR1 is KGHSH and CDR2 is LQKENI. This CDR3 spans 14 amino acids. V was trimmed by 1 base and J by 3 bases, leaving 9 bases between them. CDR3 nucleotide sequence: TGTGCCAGCTCACCACGCAGGCTCTACTATGGCTACACCTTC. It translates to CASSPRRLYYGYTF.

The chain has TRBV13 and TRBJ2-7; 9 bases map to TRBD1. This CDR3 spans 13 amino acids. Germline V gene data show CDR1 as PRHDT and CDR2 as FYEKMQ (reference sequence). Trimming removed 5 bases from V and 6 bases from J; junction bases left unmatched: 5. The CDR3 region has the DNA TGTGCCAGCAGCCTTGGGACAGGGCGCGAGCAGTACTTC. Amino acid sequence: CASSLGTGREQYF.

The chain recombines TRBV5-4 with TRBJ2-3, with TRBD1 matching over 10 bases. This CDR3 region has 15 residues. Germline trimming cut 7 bases from V and 2 bases from J; bases unmatched to any gene: 7. The germline gives CDR1 SGHNT, CDR2 YYREEE (reference sequence). In DNA, the CDR3 is TGTGCCAGCGGAGGGGGACAGGGGTCCACAGATACGCAGTATTTT. It codes for CASGGGQGSTDTQYF.

The chain combines TRBV10-2 with TRBJ2-5, with TRBD1 identical over 8 bases. The tail of the sequence fits TRBJ2-7 better, so the J call may be wrong. The CDR3 covers 15 residues. Germline CDR1 WSHSY, CDR2 SAAADI. The CDR3 spells CASSTRQGMRNEQYF. The CDR3 DNA sequence: TGCGCCAGCAGTACCCGACAGGGGATGAGAAACGAGCAGTACTTC.

V gene TRBV6-1 combines with J gene TRBJ2-2, with 7 positions matching TRBD1. This CDR3 has 15 amino acids. The ends lost 7 bases at V and 5 bases at J; junction bases unmatched: 10. Germline V gene lookup returns CDR1 MNHNS and CDR2 SASEGT. The CDR3 DNA sequence: TGTGCCAGCACCTTGGGAACAGGGGTGACCGGGGAGCTGTTTTTT. It codes for CASTLGTGVTGELFF.

This clone was counted between two and nine times. The chain links TRBV28 to TRBJ2-1; D is undetermined. This CDR3 is built from 17 residues. V lost 4 bases, J lost 5 bases, and 21 bases lay in between. CDR1 and CDR2 from the germline V gene are MDHEN and SYDVKM. CDR3 coding DNA: TGTGCCAGCAGTTCCCGCCTTAGGGTCTTCCGACACAATGAGCAGTTCTTC. Protein product: CASSSRLRVFRHNEQFF.

The rearrangement links TRBV19 to TRBJ1-5; the D is unclear. This CDR3 region has 14 residues. Germline V gives CDR1 LNHDA, CDR2 SQIVND (reference sequence). V lost 3 bases and J lost 0, with 6 bases in between. The CDR3 reads CASSILDSNQPQHF. CDR3 nucleotide sequence: TGTGCCAGTAGTATCTTGGATAGCAATCAGCCCCAGCATTTT.

The genes are TRBV5-1 and TRBJ1-3, with D possibly TRBD1 on 6 matching bases. Trimming cost V 2 bases and J 4 bases, with 10 bases left between them. Germline CDR1 and CDR2: SGHRS and YFSETQ. The CDR3 runs to 14 residues. The CDR3 sequence: CASSLGTQGNTIYF. The CDR3 DNA reads TGCGCCAGCAGCTTAGGGACACAAGGAAACACCATATATTTT.

The chain links TRBV9 to TRBJ2-1, with D possibly TRBD2 on 6 matching bases. The germline CDR1 and CDR2 sequences are SGDLS and YYNGEE. The CDR3 runs to 15 residues. V gave up 0 bases and J gave up 6 bases, with 13 bases separating them. The CDR3 coding sequence is TGTGCCAGCAGCGTAGCTTGGGGGGTACCCAATGAGCAGTTCTTC. Protein product: CASSVAWGVPNEQFF.

This clone was counted between two and nine times. The chain carries TRBV29-1 and TRBJ1-3, with unresolved D. The length of the CDR3 is 11 residues. Germline V CDR1 and CDR2: SQVTM, ANQGSEA. V lost 7 bases and J 2 bases, leaving 6 bases between the germline ends. The CDR3: CSGWAGNTIYF. CDR3 bases: TGCAGCGGGTGGGCTGGAAACACCATATATTTT.

The rearrangement links TRBV4-1 to TRBJ1-5; maybe TRBD1 (6 bases). Germline CDR1 MGHRA, CDR2 YSYEKL. CDR3 length: 15 amino acids. Trimming left V 4 bases short and J 2 bases short, with 12 bases between. In nucleotides, the CDR3 is TGCGCCAGCAGCCTAAGGGACACCCGCAATCAGCCCCAGCATTTT. Translating gives CASSLRDTRNQPQHF.

The V and J genes are TRBV28 and TRBJ2-1, with 10 bases matching TRBD2. The ends lost 5 bases at V and 11 bases at J; junction bases unmatched: 9. The V gene's germline CDR1 is MDHEN and CDR2 SYDVKM. The CDR3 is made up of 14 amino acids. The CDR3 loop reads CASSEPGTSEQQFF. As DNA, the CDR3 is TGTGCCAGCAGTGAGCCCGGGACTAGCGAACAGCAGTTCTTC.

The gene calls are TRBV27 and TRBJ2-5; 8 positions agree with TRBD2. The end of the DNA is better explained by TRBJ2-7, so the J call may be wrong. The CDR3 sequence is 15 residues long. The germline V gene encodes CDR1 MNHEY and CDR2 SMNVEV (reference sequence). This chain's CDR3 is CASSFGREALYEQYF. CDR3 DNA sequence: TGTGCCAGCAGTTTTGGGCGGGAGGCTCTCTACGAGCAGTACTTC.

This chain joins TRBV2 and TRBJ1-2; D uncertain. The CDR3 runs 14 residues. Germline V gives CDR1 SNHLY, CDR2 FYNNEI. V lost 1 base and J lost 2, with 8 bases in between. DNA for the CDR3: TGTGCCAGCAGTGAAGGTGGCCGGAACTATGGCTACACCTTC. Its translation: CASSEGGRNYGYTF.

The chain combines TRBV29-1 with TRBJ2-3; 8 bases fit TRBD1. In germline, CDR1 is SQVTM, CDR2 ANQGSEA. This CDR3 contains 14 residues. The trim removed 6 bases at V and 4 bases at J, leaving 9 bases unmatched. The CDR3 spells CSVLGQGRADTQYF. The CDR3 DNA reads TGCAGCGTCCTCGGACAGGGTAGGGCAGATACGCAGTATTTT.

This chain connects TRBV7-9 to TRBJ2-7, with TRBD2 identical over 11 bases. The CDR3 sequence is 15 residues long. Germline CDR1 is SEHNR and CDR2 is FQNEAQ (reference sequence). Trimming took 4 bases from V and 4 from J; bases not matched to a gene: 6. The DNA of the CDR3 is TGTGCCAGCAGCTCCTCGACTAGCGGGGAATACGAGCAGTACTTC. Protein: CASSSSTSGEYEQYF.

The V call is TRBV6-5, the J call TRBJ2-7; possibly TRBD1 for D (6 bases). Per the germline V gene, CDR1 is MNHEY and CDR2 is SVGAGI. Trimming removed 5 bases from V and 5 bases from J, with 16 bases in between. The CDR3 is 14 amino acids. This chain's CDR3 is CASSLKTGINEQYF. The DNA for the CDR3 is TGTGCCAGCAGTCTTAAAACAGGGATCAACGAGCAGTACTTC.

The V call is TRBV27, the J call TRBJ1-1; D is uncertain. V shed 1 base and J shed 0 bases, with 6 bases lying between them. In germline, CDR1 is MNHEY, CDR2 SMNVEV (reference sequence). The CDR3 totals 14 residues. The DNA for the CDR3 is TGTGCCAGCAGTTTATGGGCCCTGAACACTGAAGCTTTCTTT. Protein product: CASSLWALNTEAFF.

The chain recombines TRBV2 with TRBJ2-6, with TRBD2 identical over 8 bases. Germline assignment: CDR1 SNHLY and CDR2 FYNNEI. This CDR3 spans 18 amino acids. V shed 6 bases and J 0 bases; nucleotides not matched to a gene: 10. CDR3 in amino acids: CASRALAGGTSGANVLTF. CDR3 coding DNA: TGTGCCAGCAGGGCCTTGGCGGGAGGCACCTCTGGGGCCAACGTCCTGACTTTC.

This clone has only one observation. This rearrangement joins TRBV6-6 to TRBJ1-5; 9 bases are shared with TRBD1. V gave up 6 bases and J gave up 7 bases; unmatched junction bases: 7. The CDR3 is 14 amino acids. Germline CDR1 reads MNHNY; CDR2 reads SVGAGI (reference sequence). This CDR3 is CASSTQGARQPQHF. The CDR3 region has the DNA TGTGCCAGCAGCACACAGGGGGCGCGGCAGCCCCAGCATTTT.

The V gene is TRBV5-1, the J gene TRBJ2-2, with 7 bases identical to TRBD2. Germline V lookup: CDR1 SGHRS, CDR2 YFSETQ. Trimming cost V 4 bases and J 2 bases; bases outside gene matches: 11. This CDR3 is 17 amino acids long. CDR3 DNA: TGCGCCAGCAGCCCGAGCCCACGGGGGGTTAACACCGGGGAGCTGTTTTTT. Its translation is CASSPSPRGVNTGELFF.

This chain joins TRBV25-1 and TRBJ2-3, with D tentatively TRBD2 (5 bases). Germline loops: CDR1 MGHDK, CDR2 SYGVNS. Trimming shortened V by 6 bases and J by 5 bases, and 15 bases separated the two germline ends. The CDR3 loop spans 14 amino acids. CDR3 coding DNA: TGTGCCAGCAGCGCCACTGAAGGGAGAGATACGCAGTATTTT. Protein product: CASSATEGRDTQYF.

The chain links TRBV27 to TRBJ1-5; TRBD1 matches 7 bases. J gave up 5 bases and V 5 bases, and 6 bases lay outside the gene matches. The CDR3 covers 14 residues. CDR1 is MNHEY and CDR2 is SMNVEV in the germline V gene (reference sequence). CDR3 sequence reads: CASSLRDRYQPQHF. Written as DNA, the CDR3 is TGTGCCAGCAGTCTCCGGGACAGATATCAGCCCCAGCATTTT.

This clone appeared once. The V call is TRBV6-5, the J call TRBJ2-1; a weak D match, TRBD1 (6 bases). V shed 5 bases and J shed 9 bases, with 14 bases lying between them. The CDR3 length is 13 residues. Germline V CDR1 and CDR2: MNHEY, SVGAGI. The CDR3 bases are TGTGCCAGCAGTGCACAGGGTAACTTTGAGCAGTTCTTC. As protein: CASSAQGNFEQFF.